One sample yielded the 20 T cell receptor beta chains listed below, sequenced in a study of T cell responses to AZD1222 COVID-19 vaccine. Method: immunoSEQ multiplex PCR; TCRdb's copy keeps in-frame clones and lacks some. The table lists 95,000 to 150,000 clones, 80% to 90% of them singletons. Specimen: peripheral blood, collected on day 0 of AZD1222 vaccination. Every receptor here comes from an adult in good health.

This clone was seen once. The chain links TRBV6-6 to TRBJ1-1; D gene uncertain. This CDR3 region has 13 residues. From germline, CDR1 is MNHNY and CDR2 SVGAGI (reference sequence). V lost 0 bases to trimming and J lost 7 bases, with 9 bases between them. The CDR3 DNA reads TGTGCCAGCAGTTACTCGATTACAGTTGAAGCTTTCTTT. Translation gives CASSYSITVEAFF.

CDR3 nucleotide sequence: TGTGCCAGCAGCCTGGGACAGGGGGTTAGCTACAATGAGCAGTTCTTC. Translation gives CASSLGQGVSYNEQFF. The chain links TRBV14 to TRBJ2-1; 11 bases are a match to TRBD1. CDR3 length: 16 amino acids. The ends lost 4 bases at V and 3 bases at J; junction bases unmatched: 5. The germline V gene encodes CDR1 SGHDN and CDR2 FVKESK. The variable domain in full, with the rest retrieved from reference TRBV14 and TRBJ2-1, is EAGVTQFPSHSVIEKGQTVTLRCDPISGHDNLYWYRRVMGKEIKFLLHFVKESKQDESGMPNNRFLAERTGGTYSTLKVQPAELEDSGVYFCASSLGQGVSYNEQFFGPGTRLTVL.

This clone was seen more than once but under ten times. The V gene is TRBV2, the J gene TRBJ2-2; 9 nucleotides align to TRBD1. This CDR3 comprises 16 residues. Trimming took 7 bases from V and 4 from J; bases not matched to a gene: 10. CDR1 and CDR2 from the germline V gene are SNHLY and FYNNEI. CDR3 DNA sequence: TGTGCCAGCACCGGGACAGGGATCGGTGGCACCGGGGAGCTGTTTTTT. Its protein is CASTGTGIGGTGELFF.

The chain carries TRBV27 and TRBJ1-5; 7 nucleotides line up with TRBD1. Per the germline V gene, CDR1 is MNHEY and CDR2 is SMNVEV (reference sequence). This CDR3 is 15 amino acids long. V gave up 6 bases and J gave up 6 bases; unmatched junction bases: 11. CDR3: CASSPGSTGVQPQHF. The CDR3 DNA follows: TGTGCCAGCAGCCCCGGCAGTACAGGGGTTCAGCCCCAGCATTTT.

The chain has TRBV9 and TRBJ2-2, with 14 bases that match TRBD2. The CDR3 is 20 residues long. Trimming cost V 2 bases and J 0 bases; bases outside gene matches: 9. Germline V gene data show CDR1 as SGDLS and CDR2 as YYNGEE. CDR3 coding DNA: TGTGCCAGCAGCGTCCGACTAGCGGGGGGGCGGGACACGAACACCGGGGAGCTGTTTTTT. This codes for CASSVRLAGGRDTNTGELFF.

J is TRBJ2-1 and V is TRBV11-2; perhaps TRBD2 as D (6 bases). The CDR3 has 18 amino acids. Trimming pared 1 base from V and 3 bases from J, leaving 19 bases between. CDR1 and CDR2 from the germline V gene are SGHAT and FQNNGV. The CDR3 protein is CASSLVVRRGGNYNEQFF. The CDR3 nucleotides are TGTGCCAGCAGCTTAGTTGTCAGGCGGGGTGGAAACTACAATGAGCAGTTCTTC.

This clone was found a few times. V and J are TRBV10-1 and TRBJ2-7; D not certain. With 1 base removed from V and 0 bases from J, the gap between germline ends came to 7 bases. Per germline, CDR1 WNHNN and CDR2 SYGVQD (reference sequence). The CDR3 runs 14 residues. CDR3 protein: CASSEYLDSYEQYF. CDR3 DNA sequence: TGCGCCAGCAGTGAGTATCTGGACTCCTACGAGCAGTACTTC.

This clone has just a few counts. The V call is TRBV7-8, the J call TRBJ1-2; 8 nucleotides align to TRBD1. The CDR3 runs 15 residues. Germline V gene data show CDR1 as SGHVS and CDR2 as FQNEAQ. J was trimmed by 8 bases and V by 5 bases; bases with no gene match: 13. The CDR3 nucleotides read TGTGCCAGCAGCCCACCGGGACAGGCTTCTGGGGGCTACACCTTC. Translation gives CASSPPGQASGGYTF. Full variable domain (remainder filled in from reference TRBV7-8 and TRBJ1-2): GAGVSQSPRYKVAKRGQDVALRCDPISGHVSLFWYQQALGQGPEFLTYFQNEAQLDKSGLPSDRFFAERPEGSVSTLKIQRTQQEDSAVYLCASSPPGQASGGYTFGSGTRLTVV.

J is TRBJ2-3 and V is TRBV10-3, with TRBD1 identical over 7 bases. CDR3 length equals 15 residues. The V gene's germline CDR1 is ENHRY and CDR2 SYGVKD. The ends lost 10 bases at V and 0 bases at J; junction bases unmatched: 10. The CDR3 DNA is TGTGCCACCTCCGAGACAGGGCAGAGCACAGATACGCAGTATTTT. Amino acids: CATSETGQSTDTQYF.

The chain couples TRBV5-4 to TRBJ2-5; 14 bases are a match to TRBD2. CDR3 length: 15 residues. Per the germline V gene, CDR1 is SGHNT and CDR2 is YYREEE (reference sequence). V was clipped by 0 bases and J by 5 bases; unmatched bases: 0. The CDR3 is CASSLGTSGGETQYF. The CDR3 nucleotides read TGTGCCAGCAGCTTGGGGACTAGCGGGGGGGAGACCCAGTACTTC.

The chain recombines TRBV4-3 with TRBJ1-6; D ambiguous. From germline, CDR1 is LGHNA and CDR2 YSLEER. The CDR3 runs to 15 residues. V was cut by 1 base and J by 4 bases, with 8 bases left in between. CDR3 region: CASSQVGQYNSPLHF. CDR3 coding DNA: TGCGCCAGCAGCCAAGTTGGTCAGTATAATTCACCCCTCCACTTT.

The V and J genes are TRBV10-3 and TRBJ1-2; 9 bases align to TRBD1. The CDR3 has 16 amino acids. The J segment lost 4 bases and the V segment lost 0 bases, leaving 6 bases of the junction unmatched. In germline, CDR1 is ENHRY, CDR2 SYGVKD. CDR3: CAISESQDRGVYGYTF. In DNA form, the CDR3 reads TGTGCCATCAGTGAGTCGCAGGACAGGGGCGTCTATGGCTACACCTTC.

V gene TRBV5-5 combines with J gene TRBJ1-2, with D hard to call. CDR1 is SGHKS, CDR2 YYEKEE, per germline (reference sequence). This CDR3 is built from 12 residues. Trimming stripped 2 bases from V and 6 bases from J, with 8 bases between. CDR3: CASSFGDHGYTF. In DNA form, the CDR3 reads TGTGCCAGCAGCTTTGGAGACCATGGCTACACCTTC.

The chain carries TRBV5-4 and TRBJ2-7; 7 nucleotides agree with TRBD1. V was clipped by 4 bases and J by 6 bases; unmatched bases: 4. The CDR3 contains 12 residues. Germline V gene data show CDR1 as SGHNT and CDR2 as YYREEE (reference sequence). The CDR3 DNA follows: TGTGCCAGCAGCGACGACAGGGCCGAGCAGTACTTC. Translated: CASSDDRAEQYF.

The chain is built from TRBV19 and TRBJ2-6; TRBD1 agrees at 7 bases. The CDR3 contains 19 residues. Per germline, CDR1 LNHDA and CDR2 SQIVND (reference sequence). J lost 0 bases, V lost 3 bases, and 11 bases had no gene match. This chain's CDR3 is CASSIDGGQPYSGANVLTF. In DNA, the CDR3 is TGTGCCAGTAGTATCGATGGGGGACAGCCCTACTCTGGGGCCAACGTCCTGACTTTC.

The genes are TRBV19 and TRBJ1-2; possible D gene TRBD1, 6 bases. Germline V CDR1 and CDR2: LNHDA, SQIVND (reference sequence). Trimming removed 5 bases at V and 0 bases at J, with 13 bases between. CDR3 length: 15 residues. The CDR3 loop is CASSPQTGANYGYTF. CDR3 bases: TGTGCCAGTAGTCCACAGACAGGAGCTAACTATGGCTACACCTTC.

The V and J genes are TRBV9 and TRBJ2-1; D uncertain. Trimming took off 1 base at V and 0 bases at J, with 11 bases between the two ends. The CDR3 length is 16 residues. Germline V lookup: CDR1 SGDLS, CDR2 YYNGEE. This CDR3 is CASSVPDISSYNEQFF. The DNA for the CDR3 is TGTGCCAGCAGCGTACCCGATATCAGCTCCTACAATGAGCAGTTCTTC. The variable domain in full, with the rest retrieved from reference TRBV9 and TRBJ2-1, is DSGVTQTPKHLITATGQRVTLRCSPRSGDLSVYWYQQSLDQGLQFLIQYYNGEERAKGNILERFSAQQFPDLHSELNLSSLELGDSALYFCASSVPDISSYNEQFFGPGTRLTVL.

The V and J genes are TRBV6-5 and TRBJ2-7, with no clear D. This CDR3 spans 10 amino acids. The V end lost 8 bases, the J end lost 3 bases, and 5 bases lay between the germline ends. Germline V gene sequence: CDR1 MNHEY, CDR2 SVGAGI. In nucleotides, the CDR3 is TGTGCCAGCGGGTACTACGAGCAGTACTTC. Amino acids: CASGYYEQYF.

The rearrangement uses TRBV2 and TRBJ1-3; 7 bases line up with TRBD1. The germline CDR1 and CDR2 sequences are SNHLY and FYNNEI. Unmatched junction bases numbered 7, after V lost 2 bases and J lost 3 bases. The CDR3 extends over 16 amino acids. DNA for the CDR3: TGTGCCAGCAGTGAATCTAGGGGGCTAGGTGGAAACACCATATATTTT. It codes for CASSESRGLGGNTIYF.

This clone was counted once. This CDR3 reads CASQNRGNTEAFF. Here the CDR3 DNA reads TGTGCCAGCCAGAACAGGGGGAACACTGAAGCTTTCTTT. This sequence joins TRBV7-2 and TRBJ1-1; 7 bases fit TRBD1. This CDR3 region has 13 residues. J lost 1 base, V lost 8 bases, and 4 bases had no gene match. CDR1 and CDR2 (germline): SGHTA, FQGNSA.